This TCR beta chain derives from a study of Ad26.COV2.S vaccination and SARS-CoV-2 variants. About the study: The vaccine Ad26.COV2.S was put into the muscle once, or twice with 56 days between.

The treatment is: approximately 18 received Ad26.COV2.S at low or high dose, single or two shots; about 5 received placebo; per-sample allocation not given. Vaccine and placebo recipients were sampled on day 63 after the first injection. SARS-CoV-2 spike from the Wuhan strain was encoded by the vaccine, an Ad26 vector. Remarks on this clone: Its cognate antigen is unknown.

This CDR3 is built from 15 residues. Germline trimming cut 4 bases from V and 4 bases from J; bases unmatched to any gene: 5. Looked up from germline, CDR1 is MNHEY and CDR2 is SMNVEV (reference sequence). Study-level points and caveats: The TCR breadth and depth analyses may have produced an underestimate of total T cell responses. Greater spike-specific TCR breadth was seen in vaccine recipients than in placebo recipients.

Generated by immunoSEQ multiplex PCR, the TCRdb table keeps only in-frame clones and is missing some. Of about 400,000 clones in the sample, 92% are singletons; the top ten hold around 1.7%. Sequencing used peripheral blood, obtained in a trial of Ad26.COV2.S vaccine versus placebo. The sequence was collected from a person aged 18-65 years who received the Ad26.COV2.S COVID-19 vaccine or a placebo. The genes are TRBV27 and TRBJ1-2, with TRBD1 matching 11 bases. The DNA for the CDR3 is TGTGCCAGCAGTTCCAGGGACAGGGGGTTCTATGGCTACACCTTC. Translation gives CASSSRDRGFYGYTF.